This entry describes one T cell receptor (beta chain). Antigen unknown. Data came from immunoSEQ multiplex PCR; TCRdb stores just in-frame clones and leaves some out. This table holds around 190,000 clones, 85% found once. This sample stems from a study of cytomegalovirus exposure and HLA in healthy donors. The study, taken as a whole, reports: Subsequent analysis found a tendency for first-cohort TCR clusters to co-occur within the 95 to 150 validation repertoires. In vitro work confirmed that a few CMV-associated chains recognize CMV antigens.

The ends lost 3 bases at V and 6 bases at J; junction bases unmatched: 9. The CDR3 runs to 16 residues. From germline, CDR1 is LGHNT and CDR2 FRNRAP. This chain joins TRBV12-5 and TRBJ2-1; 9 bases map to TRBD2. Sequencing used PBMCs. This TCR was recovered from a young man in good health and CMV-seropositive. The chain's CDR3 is CASGFGLAGPFNEQFF. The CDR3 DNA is TGTGCTAGTGGTTTCGGCCTAGCGGGACCATTCAATGAGCAGTTCTTC.